A selection of T cell receptor beta chains follows, all from one sample in a study of blood T cells in healthy people across ages. TCRdb called the 5' RACE reads again in MiXCR, with one record for every CDR3 protein. The table records 600,000 or so distinct CDR3 sequences, 20% to 25% of them present only once. The sample comprised blood. The receptors stem from a man aged 65 to 79 in good health. The CDR3 runs from the conserved cysteine through the conserved F or W. Each record gives: V gene, J gene, CDR3 protein.

TRBV6-1	TRBJ2-3	CASSPRGGTSTDTQYF
TRBV9	NA	CASSVEPSGRANEQFF
TRBV20-1	TRBJ2-7	CSARGDRYYEQYF
TRBV12-3/TRBV12-4	TRBJ2-5	CASKTSANQETQYF
TRBV28	TRBJ2-5	CASTLGTTGKETQYF
TRBV21-1	TRBJ2-5	CASIWVETQYF
TRBV10-3	TRBJ2-1	CAISVRTSGSNEQFF
TRBV21-1	TRBJ2-2	CASSIHPGQGLRRELFF
TRBV20-1	TRBJ2-2	CSTRGSNTGELFF
TRBV6-2/TRBV6-3	TRBJ2-7	CASSRRTEETSPGYEQYF
TRBV5-4	NA	CASSLGGHPDNEQFF
TRBV2	TRBJ1-2	CASIGSEGYGYTF
TRBV20-1	TRBJ2-5	CSARNEQGAGETQYF
TRBV5-4	TRBJ2-3	CASSQPGQRPSTQYF
TRBV5-1	TRBJ2-3	CASSLEGFPDTQYF
TRBV27	TRBJ2-5	CASSLTRLAGGPSEAQYF
TRBV6-1	TRBJ1-4	CATFAGLDNEKLFF
TRBV24-1	TRBJ2-5	CVTSTTGVKTQYF
TRBV7-9	TRBJ2-5	CASSFEVGQETQYF
TRBV4-1	TRBJ2-3	CASSQTTVGRRKGTDTQYF
TRBV24-1	TRBJ2-1	CATSDPGTGDNEQFF
TRBV5-1	TRBJ2-2	CASSLAGQGAAGELFF